Sequencing of this TCR beta chain was carried out in a study of response to subunit inactivated influenza vaccine (dated by TCRdb to 2017 to 2018). About the investigation overall: To follow how T cells responded to a trivalent subunit inactivated influenza vaccine, the researchers relied on deep quantitative profiling of the T cell receptor repertoire.

Libraries were prepared through RT-PCR. The sample was run on an Illumina HiSeq 2500. The raw public data were reprocessed by TCRdb itself: fastp quality trimming at Q25, MiXCR clonotype calling, in-frame beta chains only. Here each entry gathers all rows of one CDR3 protein and keeps the most common genes and DNA. The sample profile shows 700,000 to 800,000 distinct CDR3 sequences; less than 20% of them were found once. Of the sample, 11% falls within the top ten clones. CDR3 length: 14 amino acids, cysteine to phenylalanine. Solely the CDR3 DNA is kept, with 42 bases framed from the first base. Germline trimming: 7 bases from V, 3 bases from J; junction bases outside gene matches: 7. General study outcomes and caveats: According to the authors, only a limited number of new T cells may be recruited by each seasonal influenza vaccination.

This clonotype has at least ten counts. The antigen this receptor binds is unknown. One base away there is no much larger clone; base qualities are not given. Here the chain combines TRBV12-3 or TRBV12-4 and TRBJ1-1, and 8 bases in between align with TRBD1. This specimen was PBMCs from blood, taken around 5 days after vaccination. The clonotype was recovered from a man in his forties or fifties who received an inactivated influenza vaccine. Donor details come from another sample of the same person, matched by shared clones. The nucleotide sequence reads as follows: TGTGCCAGCACTCGACAGGGGAGAGACACTGAAGCTTTCTTT. This is translated as CASTRQGRDTEAFF.